What follows describes a single TCR beta chain. The antigen is not known. TCRdb re-called the 5' RACE reads; one entry per CDR3 protein, DNA not given. This listing includes about 140,000 distinct CDR3 sequences. The sample originates from a study of T cells expressing NK-cell markers. The CDR3 has 16 amino acids. The study's findings and limits: In 5 or 6 donors, dominant NKG2C+ clonotypes were roughly 1.0-7.0% of CD8+ T cells.

The chain carries TRBV12-3 or TRBV12-4 and TRBJ2-1; TCRdb's D call of TRBD2 is untestable without DNA. The sequencing input was blood T cells: a sorted CD56 or NKG2C T cell subset, CD4+ or CD8+ T cells, or bulk PBMC T cells (not recorded which). The clonotype comes from a man between 18 and 29 years old in good health. CDR3 region: CASRPYGGRFFDEQFF.